The entry below describes one T cell receptor beta chain. This record comes from a study of shared clonotypes between healthy human individuals. Generated by immunoSEQ multiplex PCR, the TCRdb table keeps only in-frame clones and is missing some. The sample contains about 710,000 clones, over 60% of which appear only once. Germline CDR1 reads SGHTA; CDR2 reads FQGNSA. Trimming removed 4 bases at V and 4 bases at J, with 13 bases between. The CDR3 sequence is 14 residues long. The sample was memory CD4+ T cells sorted from blood. The subset was: CD45RA-negative fraction. The rearrangement uses TRBV7-2 and TRBJ1-1, with D unresolved. The clonotype originates from a woman aged 25 to 39 in good health. CDR3 sequence (DNA): TGTGCCAGCAGCTCGCTCCCCGGTAGCACTGAAGCTTTCTTT. Translated: CASSSLPGSTEAFF.